Sequencing of this TCR beta chain was carried out in a study of memory CD4+ T cells and cytomegalovirus serostatus. Across the whole study: Of the healthy Belgian adults, under 10 were CMV seropositive and around 22 seronegative. Study-level findings and limits: Median bootstrapped AUC for CMV status was about 0.96 originally, approximately 0.93 US-trained.

CDR3 length equals 13 residues. The germline V and J ends were trimmed by 9 bases and 2 bases, with 14 bases remaining between them. CDR1 is WNHNN, CDR2 SYGVQD, per germline (reference sequence). The sort gate was single viable CD3+CD4+CD8-CD45RO+ cells for memory CD4+ T cells. Serostatus was set by detecting CMV pp150, pp28, p38, p52 IgG. CD4+ T cells were isolated by positive magnetic selection. Profiling relied on immunoSEQ multiplex PCR, and the TCRdb table lists in-frame clones only, not all of them. The top ten clones hold under 0.7% of a sample with about 50,000 clones, roughly 80% of them seen once. For this clone: Its antigen is currently unknown.

This sequence joins TRBV10-1 and TRBJ2-7, with a possible D match to TRBD2 (5 bases). This receptor was identified in an adult in good health and CMV-seronegative. The sequencing sample was made of memory CD4+ T cells from blood. Written as DNA, the CDR3 is TGCGCCAGATCGGACTCCTTAACCTACGAGCAGTACTTC. Residues: CARSDSLTYEQYF.